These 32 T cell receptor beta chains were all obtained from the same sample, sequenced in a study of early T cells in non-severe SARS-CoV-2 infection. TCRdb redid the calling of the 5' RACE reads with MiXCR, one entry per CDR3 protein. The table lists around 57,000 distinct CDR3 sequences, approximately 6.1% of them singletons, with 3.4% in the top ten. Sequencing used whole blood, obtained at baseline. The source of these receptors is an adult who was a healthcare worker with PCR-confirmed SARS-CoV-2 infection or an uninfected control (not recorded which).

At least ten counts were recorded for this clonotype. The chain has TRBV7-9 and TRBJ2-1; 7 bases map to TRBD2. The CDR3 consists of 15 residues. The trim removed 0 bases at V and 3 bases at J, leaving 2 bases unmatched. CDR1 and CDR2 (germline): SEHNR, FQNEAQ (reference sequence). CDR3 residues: CASSLASGRYNEQFF. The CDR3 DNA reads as TGTGCCAGCAGCTTAGCTAGCGGGCGCTACAATGAGCAGTTCTTC.

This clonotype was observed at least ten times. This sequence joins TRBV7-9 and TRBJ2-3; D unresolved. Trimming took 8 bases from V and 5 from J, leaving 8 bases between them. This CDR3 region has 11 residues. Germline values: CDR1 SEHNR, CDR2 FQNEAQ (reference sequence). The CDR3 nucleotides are TGTGCCAGCGCCGAGAAAGATACGCAGTATTTT. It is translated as CASAEKDTQYF.

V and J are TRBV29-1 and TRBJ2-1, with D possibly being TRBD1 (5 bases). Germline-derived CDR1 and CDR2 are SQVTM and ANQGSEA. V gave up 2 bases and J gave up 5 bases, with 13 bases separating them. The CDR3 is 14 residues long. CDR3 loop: CSVERSGRDNEQFF. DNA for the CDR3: TGCAGCGTTGAAAGGTCGGGCAGGGACAATGAGCAGTTCTTC.

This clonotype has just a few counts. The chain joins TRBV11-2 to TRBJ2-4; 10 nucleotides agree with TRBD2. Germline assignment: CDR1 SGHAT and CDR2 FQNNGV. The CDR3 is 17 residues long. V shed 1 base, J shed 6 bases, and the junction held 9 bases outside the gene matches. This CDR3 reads CASSLVPSGSTGNIQYF. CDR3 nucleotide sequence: TGTGCCAGCAGCTTAGTTCCTAGCGGGAGCACAGGAAACATTCAGTACTTC.

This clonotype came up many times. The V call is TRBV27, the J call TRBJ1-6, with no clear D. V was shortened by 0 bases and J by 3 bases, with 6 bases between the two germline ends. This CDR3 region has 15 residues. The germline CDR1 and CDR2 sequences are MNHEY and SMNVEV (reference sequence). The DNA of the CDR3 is TGTGCCAGCAGTTTATCGCCAGGCTATAATTCACCCCTCCACTTT. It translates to CASSLSPGYNSPLHF.

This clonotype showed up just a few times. In DNA form, the CDR3 reads TGTGCCAGCAGTGATACCACCTGGTACCAAGAGACCCAGTACTTC. Its protein is CASSDTTWYQETQYF. The V call is TRBV7-2, the J call TRBJ2-5, with D unresolved. The CDR3 sequence is 15 residues long. V was shortened by 6 bases and J by 0 bases, with 14 bases between the two germline ends. The germline CDR1 and CDR2 sequences are SGHTA and FQGNSA.

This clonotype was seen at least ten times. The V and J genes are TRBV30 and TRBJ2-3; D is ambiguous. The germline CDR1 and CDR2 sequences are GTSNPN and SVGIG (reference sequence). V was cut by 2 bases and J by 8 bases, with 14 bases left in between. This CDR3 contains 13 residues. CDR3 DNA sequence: TGTGCCTGGAGTACTCGTAGGCTTTCTACGCAGTATTTT. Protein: CAWSTRRLSTQYF. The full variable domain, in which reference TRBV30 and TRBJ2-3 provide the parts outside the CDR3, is SQTIHQWPATLVQPVGSPLSLECTVEGTSNPNLYWYRQAAGRGLQLLFYSVGIGQISSEVPQNLSASRPQDRQFILSSKKLLLSDSGFYLCAWSTRRLSTQYFGPGTRLTVL.

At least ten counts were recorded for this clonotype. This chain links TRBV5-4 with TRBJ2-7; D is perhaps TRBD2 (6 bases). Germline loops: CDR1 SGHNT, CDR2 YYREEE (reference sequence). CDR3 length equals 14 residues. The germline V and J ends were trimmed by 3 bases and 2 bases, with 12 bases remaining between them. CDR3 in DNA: TGTGCCAGCAGCTCTGGACTATCGGCCTACGAGCAGTACTTC. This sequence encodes CASSSGLSAYEQYF.

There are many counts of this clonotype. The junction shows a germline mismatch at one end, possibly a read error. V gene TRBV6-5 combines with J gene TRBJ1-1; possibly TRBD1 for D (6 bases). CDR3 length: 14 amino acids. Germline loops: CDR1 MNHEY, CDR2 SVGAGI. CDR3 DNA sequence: TGTGCCAGCAGTTCCACCCATGGGGACACTGAAGTTTTCTTT. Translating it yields CASSSTHGDTEVFF.

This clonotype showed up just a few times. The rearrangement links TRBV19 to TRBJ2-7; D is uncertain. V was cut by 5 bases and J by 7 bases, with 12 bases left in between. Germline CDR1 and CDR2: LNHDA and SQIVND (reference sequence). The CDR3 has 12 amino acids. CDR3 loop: CASSHPTGEQYF. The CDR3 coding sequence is TGTGCCAGTAGTCACCCCACGGGTGAGCAGTACTTC.

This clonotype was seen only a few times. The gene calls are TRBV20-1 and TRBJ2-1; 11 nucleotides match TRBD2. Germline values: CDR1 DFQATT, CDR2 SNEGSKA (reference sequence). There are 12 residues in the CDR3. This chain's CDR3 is CSPTSGSNEQFF. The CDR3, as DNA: TGCAGCCCCACTAGCGGGAGTAATGAGCAGTTCTTC.

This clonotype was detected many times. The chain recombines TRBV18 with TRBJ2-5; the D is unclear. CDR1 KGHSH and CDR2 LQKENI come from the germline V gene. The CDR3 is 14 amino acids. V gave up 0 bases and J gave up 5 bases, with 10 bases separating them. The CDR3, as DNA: TGTGCCAGCTCACCACCGGGCCTGGGGGAGACCCAGTACTTC. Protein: CASSPPGLGETQYF.

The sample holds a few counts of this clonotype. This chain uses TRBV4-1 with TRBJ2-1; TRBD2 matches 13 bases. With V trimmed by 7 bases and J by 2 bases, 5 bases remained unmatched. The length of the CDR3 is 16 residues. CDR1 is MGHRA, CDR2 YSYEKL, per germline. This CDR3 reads CASKGLAGTTYNEQFF. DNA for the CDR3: TGCGCCAGCAAGGGACTAGCGGGGACTACCTACAATGAGCAGTTCTTC.

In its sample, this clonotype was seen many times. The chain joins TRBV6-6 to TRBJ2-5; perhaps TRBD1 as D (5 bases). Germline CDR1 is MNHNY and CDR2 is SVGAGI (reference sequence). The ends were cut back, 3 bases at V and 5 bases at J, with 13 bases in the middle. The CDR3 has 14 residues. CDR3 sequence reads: CASSYGQGGETQYF. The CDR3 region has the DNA TGTGCCAGCAGTTATGGGCAGGGTGGGGAGACCCAGTACTTC.

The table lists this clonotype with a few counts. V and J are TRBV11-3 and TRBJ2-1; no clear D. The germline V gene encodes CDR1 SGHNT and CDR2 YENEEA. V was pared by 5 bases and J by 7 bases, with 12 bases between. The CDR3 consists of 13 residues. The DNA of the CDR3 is TGTGCCAGCAGCACTACCACGTGGAATGAGCAGTTCTTC. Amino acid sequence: CASSTTTWNEQFF.

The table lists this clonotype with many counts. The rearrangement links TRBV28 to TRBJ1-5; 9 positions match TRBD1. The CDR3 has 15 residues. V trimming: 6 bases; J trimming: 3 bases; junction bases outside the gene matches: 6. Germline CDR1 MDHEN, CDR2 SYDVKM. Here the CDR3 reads CASRSQGANNQPQHF. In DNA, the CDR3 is TGTGCCAGCAGATCACAGGGGGCAAACAATCAGCCCCAGCATTTT.

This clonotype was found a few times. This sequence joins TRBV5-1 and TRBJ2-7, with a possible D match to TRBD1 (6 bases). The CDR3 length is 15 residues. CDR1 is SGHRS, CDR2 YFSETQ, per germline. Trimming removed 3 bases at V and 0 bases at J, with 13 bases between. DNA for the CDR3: TGCGCCAGCAGCTACTCCTCGGACAGCTCCTACGAGCAGTACTTC. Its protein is CASSYSSDSSYEQYF.

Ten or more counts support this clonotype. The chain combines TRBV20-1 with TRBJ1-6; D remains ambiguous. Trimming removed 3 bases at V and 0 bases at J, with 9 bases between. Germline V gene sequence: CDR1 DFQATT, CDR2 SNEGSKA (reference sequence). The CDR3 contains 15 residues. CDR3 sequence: CSAREELSYNSPLHF. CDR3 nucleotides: TGCAGTGCTAGGGAGGAACTCTCCTATAATTCACCCCTCCACTTT.

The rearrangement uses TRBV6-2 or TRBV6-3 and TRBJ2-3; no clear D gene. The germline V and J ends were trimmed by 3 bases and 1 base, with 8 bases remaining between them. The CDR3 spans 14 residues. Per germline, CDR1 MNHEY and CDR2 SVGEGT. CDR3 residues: CASSYKSGTDTQYF. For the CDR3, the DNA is TGTGCCAGCAGTTATAAAAGCGGCACAGATACGCAGTATTTT.

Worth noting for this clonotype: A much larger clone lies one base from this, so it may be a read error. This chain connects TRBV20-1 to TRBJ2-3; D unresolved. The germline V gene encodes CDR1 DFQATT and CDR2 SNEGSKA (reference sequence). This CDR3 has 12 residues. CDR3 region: CSAPGGTNTQYF. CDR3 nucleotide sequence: TGCAGTGCTCCTGGTGGCACAAATACGCAGTATTTT.

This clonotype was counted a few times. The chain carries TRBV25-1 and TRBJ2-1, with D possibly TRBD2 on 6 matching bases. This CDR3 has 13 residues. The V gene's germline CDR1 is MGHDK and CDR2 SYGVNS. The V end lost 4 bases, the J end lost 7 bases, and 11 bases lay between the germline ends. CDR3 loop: CASSALAPNEQFF. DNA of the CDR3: TGTGCCAGCAGTGCACTAGCACCTAATGAGCAGTTCTTC.

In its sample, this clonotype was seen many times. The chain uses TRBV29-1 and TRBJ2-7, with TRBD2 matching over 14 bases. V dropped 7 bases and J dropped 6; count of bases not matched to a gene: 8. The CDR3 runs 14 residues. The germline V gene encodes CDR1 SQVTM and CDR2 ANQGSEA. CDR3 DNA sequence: TGCAGCGGTGCGGGACTAGCGGGAGTAGGCGAGCAGTACTTC. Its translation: CSGAGLAGVGEQYF.

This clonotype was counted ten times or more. The CDR3 DNA sequence: TGCGCCAGCAGCTTGGCGGGGCAGGGGGAGGACGAGCAGTACTTC. As protein: CASSLAGQGEDEQYF. The V call is TRBV5-1, the J call TRBJ2-7; D possibly corresponds to TRBD1 (7 bases). The CDR3 is 15 residues long. Germline lookup yields CDR1 SGHRS and CDR2 YFSETQ. Trimming removed 0 bases from V and 5 bases from J, with 15 bases in between.

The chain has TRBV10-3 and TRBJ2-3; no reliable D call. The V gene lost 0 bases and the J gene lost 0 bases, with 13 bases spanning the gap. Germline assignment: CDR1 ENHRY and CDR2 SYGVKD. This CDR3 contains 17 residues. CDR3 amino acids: CAISESGTTSSTDTQYF. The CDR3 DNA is TGTGCCATCAGTGAGTCCGGCACAACCTCTAGCACAGATACGCAGTATTTT.

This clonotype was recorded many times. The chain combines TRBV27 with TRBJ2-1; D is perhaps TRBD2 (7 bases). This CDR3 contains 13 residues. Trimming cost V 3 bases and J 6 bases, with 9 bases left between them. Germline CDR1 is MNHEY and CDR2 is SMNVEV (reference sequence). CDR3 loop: CASSLGGRNEQFF. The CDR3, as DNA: TGTGCCAGCAGTTTGGGGGGGCGCAATGAGCAGTTCTTC.

In DNA, the CDR3 is TGTGCCAGCAGATTCCTCAGGGGGCGCAGCTCCTACGAGCAGTACTTC. This translates into CASRFLRGRSSYEQYF. This chain joins TRBV6-6 and TRBJ2-7; the match to TRBD1 covers 8 bases. Germline CDR1 reads MNHNY; CDR2 reads SVGAGI (reference sequence). V shed 6 bases and J 0 bases; nucleotides not matched to a gene: 10. CDR3 length: 16 amino acids.

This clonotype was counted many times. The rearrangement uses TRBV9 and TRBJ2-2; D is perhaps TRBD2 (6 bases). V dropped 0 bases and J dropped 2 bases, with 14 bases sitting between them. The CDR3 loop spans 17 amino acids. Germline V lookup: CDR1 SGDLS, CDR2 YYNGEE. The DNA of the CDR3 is TGTGCCAGCAGCGTAGATCTGGCGGGGAAAAACACCGGGGAGCTGTTTTTT. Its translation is CASSVDLAGKNTGELFF.

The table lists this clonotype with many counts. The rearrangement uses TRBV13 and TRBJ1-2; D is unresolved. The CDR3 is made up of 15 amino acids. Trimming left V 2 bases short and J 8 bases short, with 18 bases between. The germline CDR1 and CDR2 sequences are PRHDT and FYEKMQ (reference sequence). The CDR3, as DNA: TGTGCCAGCAGCTTACGCCTGGTGAAAACGGGAGGCTACACCTTC. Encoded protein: CASSLRLVKTGGYTF.

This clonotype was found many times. The CDR3 DNA reads as TGCGCCAGCAGCCCAGCAGCGGGATCTTACGAGCAGTACTTC. This gives the protein CASSPAAGSYEQYF. V gene TRBV4-1 combines with J gene TRBJ2-7; 7 positions match TRBD2. The germline V gene encodes CDR1 MGHRA and CDR2 YSYEKL. V dropped 4 bases and J dropped 4; count of bases not matched to a gene: 7. The CDR3 length is 14 residues.

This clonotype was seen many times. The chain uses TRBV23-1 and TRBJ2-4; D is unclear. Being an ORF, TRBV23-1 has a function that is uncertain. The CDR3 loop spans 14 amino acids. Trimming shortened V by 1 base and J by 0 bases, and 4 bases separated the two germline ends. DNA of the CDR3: TGCGCCAGCAGTCAATTATCAGCCAAAAACATTCAGTACTTC. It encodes CASSQLSAKNIQYF.

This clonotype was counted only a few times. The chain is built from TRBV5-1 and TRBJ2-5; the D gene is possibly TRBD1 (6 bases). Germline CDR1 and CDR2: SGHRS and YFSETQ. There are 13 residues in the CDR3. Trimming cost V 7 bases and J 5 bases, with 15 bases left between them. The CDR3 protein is CASATDQGETQYF. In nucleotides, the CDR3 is TGCGCCAGCGCGACGGACCAGGGGGAGACCCAGTACTTC.

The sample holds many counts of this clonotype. In nucleotides, the CDR3 is TGCAGTGCTAGAGGTAATCTAGGGGGCAATCAGCCCCAGCATTTT. This gives the protein CSARGNLGGNQPQHF. The V and J genes are TRBV20-1 and TRBJ1-5; D may be TRBD1 (5 bases). The CDR3 has 15 residues. In germline, CDR1 is DFQATT, CDR2 SNEGSKA (reference sequence). V gave up 1 base and J gave up 2 bases, with 12 bases separating them.